Listed below are T cell receptor beta chains from one sample, sequenced in a study of radiation and T cells in renal cell carcinoma. Data came from immunoSEQ multiplex PCR; TCRdb stores just in-frame clones and leaves some out. The repertoire holds 80,000 or so clones, with 80% to 90% as singletons. The specimen comprised blood, sampled from a patient whose treatment included radiotherapy and nephrectomy. The receptor source for this set is a woman aged 70-85 years with renal cell carcinoma. Both conserved end residues are part of each CDR3. The D gene is left open where the match is weak. Clone size is stated in some rows and not others, as once, few, many or a class when expanded.

CDR3	DNA	D	V	J	size
CASSPPGTYEQYF	TGTGCCAGCAGCCCCCCTGGTACCTACGAGCAGTACTTC	-	TRBV5-4	TRBJ2-7	-
CASSSGQGNEKLFF	TGTGCCAGTAGTTCGGGACAGGGGAATGAAAAACTGTTTTTT	TRBD1	TRBV19	TRBJ1-4	few
CASSLGRGSEAFF	TGTGCCAGCAGCTTAGGGCGGGGCTCTGAAGCTTTCTTT	-	TRBV5-4	TRBJ1-1	-
CASSSGTSGGLRNEQFF	TGTGCCAGCAGCTCCGGGACTAGCGGGGGTCTCCGAAATGAGCAGTTCTTC	TRBD2	TRBV11-3	TRBJ2-1	-
CASSFYRGTGGYNSPLHF	TGTGCCAGCAGTTTTTATCGCGGGACAGGGGGTTATAATTCACCCCTCCACTTT	TRBD1	TRBV28	TRBJ1-6	-
CASSLQGAANTGELFF	TGTGCCAGCAGCCTCCAGGGGGCAGCCAACACCGGGGAGCTGTTTTTT	TRBD1	TRBV14	TRBJ2-2	-
CASSNDNSYEQYF	TGCGCCAGCAGCAACGACAACTCCTACGAGCAGTACTTC	-	TRBV5-1	TRBJ2-7	-
CASSQPAGDRGNSPLHF	TGCGCCAGCAGTCAGCCCGCTGGGGACAGGGGCAATTCACCCCTCCACTTT	TRBD1	TRBV23-1	TRBJ1-6	-
CSVEEGSGGHTTGELFF	TGCAGCGTTGAAGAGGGTAGCGGGGGGCATACAACCGGGGAGCTGTTTTTT	TRBD2	TRBV29-1	TRBJ2-2	-
CASSLVGTGSYEQYF	TGTGCCAGCAGCTTAGTTGGGACAGGCTCCTACGAGCAGTACTTC	TRBD1	TRBV7-2	TRBJ2-7	-
CASRLTSSYEQYF	TGTGCCAGCAGGCTGACAAGCTCCTACGAGCAGTACTTC	-	TRBV28	TRBJ2-7	-
CASSLLGGGNTEAFF	TGTGCCAGCAGCCTTCTTGGGGGTGGAAACACTGAAGCTTTCTTT	-	TRBV9	TRBJ1-1	-
CSVRSGSSYEQYF	TGCAGCGTTCGGAGCGGGAGCTCCTACGAGCAGTACTTC	TRBD2	TRBV29-1	TRBJ2-7	-
CASSLGTRNTEAFF	TGTGCCAGCAGCTTGGGGACCCGTAACACTGAAGCTTTCTTT	-	TRBV5-6	TRBJ1-1	few
CATSARTGKSDQPQHF	TGTGCCACCAGCGCCCGGACAGGGAAGTCGGATCAGCCCCAGCATTTT	TRBD1	TRBV15	TRBJ1-5	-
CASSPEGGNTEAFF	TGTGCCAGCAGCCCCGAAGGGGGGAACACTGAAGCTTTCTTT	-	TRBV7-9	TRBJ1-1	-
CASSGNSNQPQHF	TGTGCCAGTAGTGGGAATAGCAATCAGCCCCAGCATTTT	-	TRBV19	TRBJ1-5	-
CASSGEAGVSYEQYF	TGTGCCAGCAGTGGGGAAGCGGGGGTCTCCTACGAGCAGTACTTC	TRBD2	TRBV9	TRBJ2-7	-
CASSLDSFGNTIYF	TGCGCCAGCAGCTTGGACAGCTTTGGAAACACCATATATTTT	-	TRBV5-1	TRBJ1-3	-
CAISESGARNTEAFF	TGTGCCATCAGTGAGTCAGGGGCCAGGAACACTGAAGCTTTCTTT	-	TRBV10-3	TRBJ1-1	once
CATSSGRDLITDTQYF	TGTGCCACCAGCAGCGGAAGGGATCTTATTACAGATACGCAGTATTTT	-	TRBV15	TRBJ2-3	-
CASSGGRRTGTDTQYF	TGTGCCAGCAGTGGGGGGCGGAGGACAGGTACAGATACGCAGTATTTT	TRBD1	TRBV2	TRBJ2-3	-
CASSYTGLANSEQYF	TGTGCCAGCAGTTATACGGGACTAGCGAATTCCGAGCAGTACTTC	TRBD2	TRBV6-5	TRBJ2-7	-
CASSVAGQSYEQYF	TGTGCCAGCAGCGTAGCTGGTCAATCCTACGAGCAGTACTTC	-	TRBV9	TRBJ2-7	-
CASSGVAGNHEQFF	TGTGCCAGCAGTGGGGTAGCGGGTAACCATGAGCAGTTCTTC	TRBD2	TRBV5-4	TRBJ2-1	-
CASSPLGGANEKLFF	TGTGCCAGCAGCCCTCTGGGGGGAGCTAATGAAAAACTGTTTTTT	-	TRBV7-3	TRBJ1-4	-
CASSLVGLAFLSGANVLTF	TGTGCCAGCAGCTTAGTCGGGTTAGCGTTCCTCTCTGGGGCCAACGTCCTGACTTTC	-	TRBV7-8	TRBJ2-6	-
CASSPRVNYGYTF	TGTGCCAGCTCACCCAGGGTAAACTATGGCTACACCTTC	-	TRBV18	TRBJ1-2	-
CASSFGTGGSGYTF	TGTGCCAGCAGCTTTGGGACAGGGGGGTCTGGCTACACCTTC	TRBD1	TRBV11-2	TRBJ1-2	-
CASSFLGTGGNQPQHF	TGTGCCAGCAGTTTCCTCGGGACAGGCGGCAATCAGCCCCAGCATTTT	TRBD1	TRBV27	TRBJ1-5	-
CASIPKIGGGPDNEQYF	TGTGCCAGCATCCCGAAGATTGGCGGGGGGCCAGACAACGAGCAGTACTTC	TRBD2	TRBV5-4	TRBJ2-7	-
CASRHRGGRLFYNSPLHF	TGTGCCAGCAGGCACAGGGGCGGCCGACTCTTCTATAATTCACCCCTCCACTTT	TRBD1	TRBV27	TRBJ1-6	few
CASSVQGYEQYF	TGTGCCAGCTCGGTCCAGGGCTACGAGCAGTACTTC	-	TRBV2	TRBJ2-7	-
CASSPGRTGGNEQFF	TGTGCCAGCAGCCCGGGCCGCACTGGAGGAAATGAGCAGTTCTTC	-	TRBV7-2	TRBJ2-1	-
CAWSTSAGSSYEQYF	TGTGCCTGGTCTACTTCAGCGGGAAGCTCCTACGAGCAGTACTTC	TRBD2	TRBV30	TRBJ2-7	-
CASSRGSTTNEKLFF	TGTGCCAGCAGCCGAGGTTCCACAACTAATGAAAAACTGTTTTTT	-	TRBV11-3	TRBJ1-4	-
CASSKVRREFQETQYF	TGTGCCAGCAGCAAAGTTCGCAGGGAATTTCAAGAGACCCAGTACTTC	-	TRBV21-1	TRBJ2-5	-
CASSVSTYEQYF	TGTGCCAGCAGTGTTAGTACCTACGAGCAGTACTTC	-	TRBV25-1	TRBJ2-7	once
CASSLQGGNQPQHF	TGTGCCAGCAGCTTACAGGGCGGCAATCAGCCCCAGCATTTT	-	TRBV7-2	TRBJ1-5	once
CASSLEGGSTYEQYF	TGTGCCAGCAGCTTAGAAGGTGGCAGCACCTACGAGCAGTACTTC	-	TRBV7-6	TRBJ2-7	once
CASSSDRFWTGELFF	TGTGCCAGCAGCTCGGACAGGTTTTGGACCGGGGAGCTGTTTTTT	TRBD1	TRBV7-2	TRBJ2-2	-
CASSRSGGDYEQYF	TGTGCCAGCAGTCGTAGCGGGGGAGATTACGAGCAGTACTTC	TRBD2	TRBV6-5	TRBJ2-7	-
CASSAQSRAGGYTF	TGTGCCAGCAGCGCCCAATCAAGAGCCGGTGGCTACACCTTC	-	TRBV9	TRBJ1-2	-
CASSLLAGKYNEQFF	TGTGCCAGCAGTCTACTAGCGGGGAAATACAATGAGCAGTTCTTC	TRBD2	TRBV6-5	TRBJ2-1	-
CASSVTTSVNEQFF	TGTGCCAGCAGCGTAACTACTAGCGTGAATGAGCAGTTCTTC	TRBD2	TRBV9	TRBJ2-1	once
CASSPYALTEQYF	TGTGCCAGCAGCCCGTACGCTTTGACCGAGCAGTACTTC	-	TRBV7-2	TRBJ2-7	-
CASSSPYEQYF	TGTGCCAGCAGCTCCCCCTACGAGCAGTACTTC	-	TRBV28	TRBJ2-7	once
CASSRQGYDTEAFF	TGTGCCAGCAGTCGACAGGGGTATGACACTGAAGCTTTCTTT	TRBD1	TRBV28	TRBJ1-1	-